The rows below give T cell receptor beta chains drawn from one sample of a study of T cells in Graves' hyperthyroidism and ophthalmopathy. TCRdb processed the multiplex PCR reads anew with MiXCR; each CDR3 protein has one entry. The table shows fewer than 250,000 distinct CDR3 sequences, with about a sixth occurring only once. The sequenced sample consisted of blood. All receptors derive from a woman in her late teens or twenties with Graves' ophthalmopathy. Each CDR3 is given with its conserved first and last residue. Fields, in order: CDR3 protein, CDR3 DNA, clone size, V gene, D gene, J gene. D genes are given only for firm matches. A clone size is listed for some rows: how often the clone was seen (once, few, many), or a class if it is expanded.

CDR3 protein: CASSVATGGTDTQYF
CDR3 DNA: TGTGCCAGCAGCGTAGCTACAGGTGGGACAGATACGCAGTATTTT
clone size: many
V gene: TRBV9
D gene: -
J gene: TRBJ2-3

CDR3 protein: CASSTLAGSNEQFF
CDR3 DNA: TGCGCCAGCAGCACTCTAGCGGGGAGCAATGAGCAGTTCTTC
clone size: many
V gene: TRBV5-1
D gene: TRBD2
J gene: TRBJ2-1

CDR3 protein: CSARVGKLFF
CDR3 DNA: TGCAGTGCTAGAGTAGGGAAACTGTTTTTT
clone size: many
V gene: TRBV20-1
D gene: -
J gene: TRBJ1-4

CDR3 protein: CASSFPQGGIHGYTF
CDR3 DNA: TGTGCCAGCAGCTTCCCCCAAGGAGGGATCCATGGCTACACCTTC
clone size: many
V gene: TRBV7-9
D gene: -
J gene: TRBJ1-2

CDR3 protein: CASTAGGSANEQFF
CDR3 DNA: TGTGCCAGCACTGCGGGAGGTTCGGCCAATGAGCAGTTCTTC
clone size: many
V gene: TRBV28
D gene: TRBD2
J gene: TRBJ2-1

CDR3 protein: CASNPTVRTSGRIYEQYF
CDR3 DNA: TGTGCCAGCAACCCAACGGTGAGGACTAGCGGGAGGATATACGAGCAGTACTTC
clone size: -
V gene: TRBV28
D gene: TRBD2
J gene: TRBJ2-7

CDR3 protein: CASSPPGPLSVYGYTF
CDR3 DNA: TGTGCCAGCAGCCCACCTGGACCGCTATCCGTCTATGGCTACACCTTC
clone size: many
V gene: TRBV7-9
D gene: -
J gene: TRBJ1-2

CDR3 protein: CASSLQDFTDTQYF
CDR3 DNA: TGCGCCAGCAGCTTGCAGGACTTCACAGATACGCAGTATTTT
clone size: many
V gene: TRBV5-1
D gene: -
J gene: TRBJ2-3

CDR3 protein: CASSFLAGPSTGELFF
CDR3 DNA: TGCGCCAGCAGCTTTTTAGCGGGACCTTCCACCGGGGAGCTGTTTTTT
clone size: many
V gene: TRBV5-1
D gene: TRBD2
J gene: TRBJ2-2

CDR3 protein: CASSPPAGYQETQYF
CDR3 DNA: TGTGCCAGCAGCCCTCCTGCGGGTTATCAAGAGACCCAGTACTTC
clone size: many
V gene: TRBV3-1
D gene: -
J gene: TRBJ2-5

CDR3 protein: CASSQEVAGVTDTQYF
CDR3 DNA: TGTGCCAGCAGCCAAGAGGTAGCGGGAGTAACAGATACGCAGTATTTT
clone size: many
V gene: TRBV4-2
D gene: TRBD2
J gene: TRBJ2-3

CDR3 protein: CASSQHVNQPQHF
CDR3 DNA: TGTGCCAGCTCACAACATGTGAATCAGCCCCAGCATTTT
clone size: many
V gene: TRBV18
D gene: -
J gene: TRBJ1-5

CDR3 protein: CASSLGAGGRHEQYF
CDR3 DNA: TGTGCCAGCAGCTTAGGCGCGGGAGGGCGCCACGAGCAGTACTTC
clone size: many
V gene: TRBV11-2
D gene: TRBD2
J gene: TRBJ2-7

CDR3 protein: CAISSGTSYETQYF
CDR3 DNA: TGTGCCATCAGCTCCGGGACTAGTTATGAGACCCAGTACTTC
clone size: many
V gene: TRBV10-3
D gene: TRBD2
J gene: TRBJ2-5

CDR3 protein: CASSILGTGAYEQYF
CDR3 DNA: TGTGCCAGTAGTATATTAGGGACAGGGGCCTACGAGCAGTACTTC
clone size: -
V gene: TRBV19
D gene: TRBD1
J gene: TRBJ2-7

CDR3 protein: CASAISGAFF
CDR3 DNA: TGTGCCAGCGCAATATCCGGAGCTTTCTTT
clone size: -
V gene: TRBV2
D gene: -
J gene: TRBJ1-1

CDR3 protein: CATSRAGTQTYNEQFF
CDR3 DNA: TGTGCCACCAGCAGAGCCGGGACACAGACCTACAATGAGCAGTTCTTC
clone size: few
V gene: TRBV15
D gene: -
J gene: TRBJ2-1

CDR3 protein: CASSPGDRKTVNQPQHF
CDR3 DNA: TGTGCCAGTAGTCCCGGGGACAGAAAGACAGTTAATCAGCCCCAGCATTTT
clone size: many
V gene: TRBV19
D gene: TRBD1
J gene: TRBJ1-5

CDR3 protein: CASSLASGGAYEQYF
CDR3 DNA: TGTGCCAGCAGCTTGGCTAGCGGGGGGGCCTACGAGCAGTACTTC
clone size: -
V gene: TRBV7-2
D gene: TRBD2
J gene: TRBJ2-7

CDR3 protein: CATSRGMNTEAFF
CDR3 DNA: TGTGCCACCAGCAGAGGGATGAACACTGAAGCTTTCTTT
clone size: many
V gene: TRBV15
D gene: -
J gene: TRBJ1-1

CDR3 protein: CASGNTEAFF
CDR3 DNA: TGTGCCAGCGGGAACACTGAAGCTTTCTTT
clone size: many
V gene: TRBV6-1
D gene: -
J gene: TRBJ1-1

CDR3 protein: CSASAGNEQFF
CDR3 DNA: TGCAGTGCTAGTGCCGGCAATGAGCAGTTCTTC
clone size: many
V gene: TRBV20-1
D gene: -
J gene: TRBJ2-1

CDR3 protein: CASSWTGADQPQHF
CDR3 DNA: TGTGCCAGCAGCTGGACAGGGGCGGATCAGCCCCAGCATTTT
clone size: many
V gene: TRBV2
D gene: TRBD1
J gene: TRBJ1-5

CDR3 protein: CASSEERGLAAQTGELFF
CDR3 DNA: TGTGCCAGCAGTGAAGAACGGGGACTAGCGGCGCAAACCGGGGAGCTGTTTTTT
clone size: many
V gene: TRBV2
D gene: TRBD2
J gene: TRBJ2-2

CDR3 protein: CASGTTDWDEQFF
CDR3 DNA: TGTGCCAGCGGGACTACCGACTGGGATGAGCAGTTCTTC
clone size: -
V gene: TRBV19
D gene: TRBD2
J gene: TRBJ2-1

CDR3 protein: CAISESIGIGYNEQFF
CDR3 DNA: TGTGCCATCAGTGAGTCTATCGGGATAGGTTACAATGAGCAGTTCTTC
clone size: many
V gene: TRBV10-3
D gene: -
J gene: TRBJ2-1

CDR3 protein: CASSLIKGGRTDTQYF
CDR3 DNA: TGTGCCAGCAGCTTAATCAAGGGGGGACGCACAGATACGCAGTATTTT
clone size: many
V gene: TRBV13
D gene: -
J gene: TRBJ2-3

CDR3 protein: CASSFYSLKTVPGNTIYF
CDR3 DNA: TGTGCCAGCAGCTTTTACTCCTTAAAGACAGTCCCTGGAAACACCATATATTTT
clone size: few
V gene: TRBV7-9
D gene: -
J gene: TRBJ1-3

CDR3 protein: CASSQDLDGGAEAFF
CDR3 DNA: TGTGCCAGCAGCCAAGATCTCGATGGGGGGGCTGAAGCTTTCTTT
clone size: few
V gene: TRBV4-2
D gene: -
J gene: TRBJ1-1

CDR3 protein: CSARRGLASSYEQYF
CDR3 DNA: TGCAGTGCTAGAAGGGGCCTAGCGAGTTCCTACGAGCAGTACTTC
clone size: -
V gene: TRBV20-1
D gene: -
J gene: TRBJ2-7

CDR3 protein: CASSIRLAANNEQFF
CDR3 DNA: TGTGCCAGCAGCATCAGACTAGCAGCTAACAATGAGCAGTTCTTC
clone size: many
V gene: TRBV7-6
D gene: TRBD2
J gene: TRBJ2-1

CDR3 protein: CASSFDRDYEQYF
CDR3 DNA: TGTGCTAGCAGCTTCGACAGGGACTACGAGCAGTACTTC
clone size: many
V gene: TRBV7-7
D gene: TRBD1
J gene: TRBJ2-7

CDR3 protein: CAWSEGDYGYTF
CDR3 DNA: TGTGCCTGGAGTGAGGGCGACTATGGCTACACCTTC
clone size: many
V gene: TRBV30
D gene: -
J gene: TRBJ1-2

CDR3 protein: CSARDLTGGNTEAFF
CDR3 DNA: TGCAGTGCTAGAGATTTAACCGGGGGGAACACTGAAGCTTTCTTT
clone size: few
V gene: TRBV20-1
D gene: -
J gene: TRBJ1-1

CDR3 protein: CSAPEGGLSGRPYEQYF
CDR3 DNA: TGCAGTGCCCCCGAAGGGGGACTTAGCGGGCGCCCCTACGAGCAGTACTTC
clone size: many
V gene: TRBV20-1
D gene: -
J gene: TRBJ2-7

CDR3 protein: CASSQESGSRYGYTF
CDR3 DNA: TGCGCCAGCAGCCAAGAATCAGGGTCGCGCTATGGCTACACCTTC
clone size: few
V gene: TRBV4-1
D gene: -
J gene: TRBJ1-2

CDR3 protein: CASSFRLAGISTDTQYF
CDR3 DNA: TGTGCCAGCAGTTTTAGACTAGCGGGGATTAGCACAGATACGCAGTATTTT
clone size: many
V gene: TRBV27
D gene: TRBD2
J gene: TRBJ2-3

CDR3 protein: CASITGGTGGTEAFF
CDR3 DNA: TGTGCCAGTATTACCGGAGGGACAGGGGGCACTGAAGCTTTCTTT
clone size: many
V gene: TRBV19
D gene: TRBD1
J gene: TRBJ1-1

CDR3 protein: CASSHPREGGRANTGELFF
CDR3 DNA: TGTGCCAGCAGCCACCCGAGGGAGGGCGGGCGGGCGAACACCGGGGAGCTGTTTTTT
clone size: -
V gene: TRBV11-2
D gene: TRBD2
J gene: TRBJ2-2

CDR3 protein: CAISESTIGSSYNEQFF
CDR3 DNA: TGTGCCATCAGTGAGTCGACAATCGGTAGCTCCTACAATGAGCAGTTCTTC
clone size: many
V gene: TRBV10-3
D gene: -
J gene: TRBJ2-1

CDR3 protein: CASSLFGQAGELFF
CDR3 DNA: TGTGCCAGCAGCCTGTTTGGACAGGCCGGGGAGCTGTTTTTT
clone size: many
V gene: TRBV7-3
D gene: TRBD1
J gene: TRBJ2-2